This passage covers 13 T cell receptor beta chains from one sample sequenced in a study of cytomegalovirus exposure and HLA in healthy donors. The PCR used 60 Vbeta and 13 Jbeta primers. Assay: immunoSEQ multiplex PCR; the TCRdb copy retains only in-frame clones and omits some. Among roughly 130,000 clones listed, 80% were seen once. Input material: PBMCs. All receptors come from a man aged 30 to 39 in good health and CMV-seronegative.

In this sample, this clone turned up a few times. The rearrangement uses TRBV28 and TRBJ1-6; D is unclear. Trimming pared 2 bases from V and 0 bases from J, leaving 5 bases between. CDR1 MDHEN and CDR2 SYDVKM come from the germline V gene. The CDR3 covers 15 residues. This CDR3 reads CASSLLGSYNSPLHF. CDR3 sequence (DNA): TGTGCCAGCAGTTTACTCGGCTCCTATAATTCACCCCTCCACTTT.

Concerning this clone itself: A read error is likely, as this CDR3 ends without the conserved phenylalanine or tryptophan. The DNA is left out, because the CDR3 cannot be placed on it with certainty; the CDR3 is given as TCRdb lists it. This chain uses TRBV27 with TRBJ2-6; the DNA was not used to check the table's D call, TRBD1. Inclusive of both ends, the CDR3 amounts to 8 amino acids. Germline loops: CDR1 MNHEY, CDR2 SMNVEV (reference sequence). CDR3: CASSWDIT.

The CDR3 sequence: CASSLADREVTGELFF. CDR3 sequence (DNA): TGTGCCAGCAGTTTGGCGGACAGGGAGGTCACCGGGGAGCTGTTTTTT. The V gene is TRBV28, the J gene TRBJ2-2; 8 bases fit TRBD1. The CDR3 is 16 residues long. The junction had 7 bases not matched to a gene; V was cut back by 3 bases and J by 4 bases. Germline loops: CDR1 MDHEN, CDR2 SYDVKM.

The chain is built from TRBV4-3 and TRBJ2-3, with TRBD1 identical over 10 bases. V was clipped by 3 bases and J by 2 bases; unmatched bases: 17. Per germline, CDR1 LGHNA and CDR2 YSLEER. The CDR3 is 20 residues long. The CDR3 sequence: CASSHPKASGTGALTDTQYF. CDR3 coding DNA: TGCGCCAGCAGCCACCCCAAGGCATCAGGGACAGGGGCTCTCACAGATACGCAGTATTTT.

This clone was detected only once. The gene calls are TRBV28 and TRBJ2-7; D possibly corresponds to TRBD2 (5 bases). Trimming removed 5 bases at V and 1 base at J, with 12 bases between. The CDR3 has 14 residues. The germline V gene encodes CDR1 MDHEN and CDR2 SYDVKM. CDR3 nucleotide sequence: TGTGCCAGCAGTCTCCCCCCGGGGTCCTACGAGCAGTACTTC. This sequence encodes CASSLPPGSYEQYF.

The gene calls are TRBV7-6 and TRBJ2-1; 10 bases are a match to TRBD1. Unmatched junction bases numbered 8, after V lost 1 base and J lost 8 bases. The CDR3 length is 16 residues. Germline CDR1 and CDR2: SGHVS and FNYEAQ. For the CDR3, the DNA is TGTGCCAGCAGCTTAGACAGGACAGGGGGAAACGATGAGCAGTTCTTC. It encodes CASSLDRTGGNDEQFF.

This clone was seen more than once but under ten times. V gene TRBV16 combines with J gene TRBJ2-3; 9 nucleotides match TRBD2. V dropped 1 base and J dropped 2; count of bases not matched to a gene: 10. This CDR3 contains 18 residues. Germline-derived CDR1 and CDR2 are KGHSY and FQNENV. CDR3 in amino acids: CASSQWSSSGAITDTQYF. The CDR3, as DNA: TGTGCCAGCAGCCAATGGTCCTCTAGCGGGGCCATCACAGATACGCAGTATTTT.

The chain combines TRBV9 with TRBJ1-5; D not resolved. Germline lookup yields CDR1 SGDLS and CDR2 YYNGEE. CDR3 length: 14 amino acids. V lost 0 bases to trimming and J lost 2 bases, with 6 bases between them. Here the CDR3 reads CASSVGSGNQPQHF. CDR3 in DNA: TGTGCCAGCAGCGTAGGGAGCGGCAATCAGCCCCAGCATTTT.

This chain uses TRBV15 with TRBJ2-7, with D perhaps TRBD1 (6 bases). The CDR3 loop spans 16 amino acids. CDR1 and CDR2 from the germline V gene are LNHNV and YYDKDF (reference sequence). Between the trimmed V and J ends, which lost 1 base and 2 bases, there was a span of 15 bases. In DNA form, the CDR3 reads TGTGCCACCAGCAGAGCGGTGAACAGGGCTCCCTACGAGCAGTACTTC. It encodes CATSRAVNRAPYEQYF.

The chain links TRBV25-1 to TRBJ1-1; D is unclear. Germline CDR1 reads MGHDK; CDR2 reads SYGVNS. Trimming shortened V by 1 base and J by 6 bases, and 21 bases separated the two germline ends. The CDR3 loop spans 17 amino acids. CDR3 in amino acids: CASSESGVGREWSEAFF. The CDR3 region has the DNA TGTGCCAGCAGTGAATCGGGTGTGGGCCGGGAATGGTCTGAAGCTTTCTTT. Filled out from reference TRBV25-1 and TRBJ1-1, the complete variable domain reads EADIYQTPRYLVIGTGKKITLECSQTMGHDKMYWYQQDPGMELHLIHYSYGVNSTEKGDLSSESTVSRIRTEHFPLTLESARPSHTSQYLCASSESGVGREWSEAFFGQGTRLTVV.

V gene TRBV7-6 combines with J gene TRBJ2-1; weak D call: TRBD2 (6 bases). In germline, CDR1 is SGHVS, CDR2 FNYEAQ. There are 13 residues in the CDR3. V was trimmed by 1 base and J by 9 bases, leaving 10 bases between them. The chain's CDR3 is CASSLVVGGEQFF. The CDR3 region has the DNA TGTGCCAGCAGCTTAGTAGTGGGAGGTGAGCAGTTCTTC. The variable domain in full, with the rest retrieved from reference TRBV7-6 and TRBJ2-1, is GAGVSQSPRYKVTKRGQDVALRCDPISGHVSLYWYRQALGQGPEFLTYFNYEAQQDKSGLPNDRFSAERPEGSISTLTIQRTEQRDSAMYRCASSLVVGGEQFFGPGTRLTVL.

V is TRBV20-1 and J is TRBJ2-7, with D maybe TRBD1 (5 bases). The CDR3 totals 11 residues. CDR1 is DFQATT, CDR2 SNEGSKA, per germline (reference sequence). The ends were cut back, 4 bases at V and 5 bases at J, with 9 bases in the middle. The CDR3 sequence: CSATGINEQYF. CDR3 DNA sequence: TGCAGTGCTACAGGGATCAACGAGCAGTACTTC.

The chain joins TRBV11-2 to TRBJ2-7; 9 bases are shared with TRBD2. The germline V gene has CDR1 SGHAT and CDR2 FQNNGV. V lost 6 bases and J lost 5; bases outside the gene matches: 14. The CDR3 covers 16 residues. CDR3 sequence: CASSRVFSGGLDEQYF. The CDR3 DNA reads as TGTGCCAGCAGTCGAGTTTTTAGCGGGGGTCTCGACGAGCAGTACTTC.